The clone carrying this TCR beta chain was counted many times. An equimolar mix of two oligonucleotides served as the beta constant-region primer for TRBC1 and TRBC2. Each CDR3 protein is one row after TCRdb ran MiXCR on the UMI-ligation and nested PCR reads. The profile covers approximately 85,000 distinct CDR3 sequences, with 5.5% to 8.5% appearing a single time and over 1.5% taken by the ten largest. CDR1 is SGHAT, CDR2 FQNNGV, per germline. The V end was cut by 2 bases, the J end by 3 bases, with 9 bases between. The CDR3 spans 14 residues. This entry is derived from a study of naive and memory T cell subsets.

The chain couples TRBV11-2 to TRBJ2-3; no reliable D call. This TCR came from a human donor in good health. The sample comprised central memory CD4+ T cells from blood. This CDR3 reads CASSLQAITDTQYF. CDR3 in DNA: TGTGCCAGCAGCTTACAAGCGATTACAGATACGCAGTATTTT.